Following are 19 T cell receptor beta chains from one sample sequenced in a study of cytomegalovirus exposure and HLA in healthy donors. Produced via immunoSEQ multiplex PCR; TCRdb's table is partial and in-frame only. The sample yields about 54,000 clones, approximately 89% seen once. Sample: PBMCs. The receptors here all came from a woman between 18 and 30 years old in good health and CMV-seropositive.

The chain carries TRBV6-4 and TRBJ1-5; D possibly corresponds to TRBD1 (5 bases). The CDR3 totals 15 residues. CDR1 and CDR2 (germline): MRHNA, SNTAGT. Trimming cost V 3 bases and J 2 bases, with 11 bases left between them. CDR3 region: CASSEGEGGNQPQHF. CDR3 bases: TGTGCCAGCAGTGAAGGGGAGGGCGGCAATCAGCCCCAGCATTTT.

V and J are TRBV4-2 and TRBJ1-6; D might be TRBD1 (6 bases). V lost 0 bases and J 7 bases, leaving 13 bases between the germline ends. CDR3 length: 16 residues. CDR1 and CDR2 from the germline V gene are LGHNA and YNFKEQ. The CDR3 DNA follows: TGTGCCAGCAGCCAAGAGAACACAGGGCTCAATTCACCCCTCCACTTT. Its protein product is CASSQENTGLNSPLHF.

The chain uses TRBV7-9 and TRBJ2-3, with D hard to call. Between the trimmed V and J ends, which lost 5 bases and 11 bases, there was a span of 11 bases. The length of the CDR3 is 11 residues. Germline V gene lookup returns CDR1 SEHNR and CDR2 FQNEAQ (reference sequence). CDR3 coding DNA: TGTGCCAGCAGCCCACTGTCTGGGCAGTATTTT. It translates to CASSPLSGQYF.

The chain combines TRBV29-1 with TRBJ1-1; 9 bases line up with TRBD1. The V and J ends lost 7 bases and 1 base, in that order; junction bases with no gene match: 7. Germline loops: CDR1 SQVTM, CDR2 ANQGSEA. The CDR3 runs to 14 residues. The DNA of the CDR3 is TGCAGCGCGGTGGGACAGGGCCAGAACACTGAAGCTTTCTTT. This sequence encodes CSAVGQGQNTEAFF.

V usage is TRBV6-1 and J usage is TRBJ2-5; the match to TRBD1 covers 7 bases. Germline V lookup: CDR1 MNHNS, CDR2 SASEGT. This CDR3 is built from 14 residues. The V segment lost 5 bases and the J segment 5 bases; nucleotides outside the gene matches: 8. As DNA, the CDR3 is TGTGCCAGCAGTACGAGACAGGGATGGGAGACCCAGTACTTC. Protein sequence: CASSTRQGWETQYF.

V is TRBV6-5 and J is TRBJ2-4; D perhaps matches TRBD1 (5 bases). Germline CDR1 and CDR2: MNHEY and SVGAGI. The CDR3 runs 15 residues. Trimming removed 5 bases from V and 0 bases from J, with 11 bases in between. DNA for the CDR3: TGTGCCAGCAGTCCCCAGGGAATAGCCAAAAACATTCAGTACTTC. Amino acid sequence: CASSPQGIAKNIQYF.

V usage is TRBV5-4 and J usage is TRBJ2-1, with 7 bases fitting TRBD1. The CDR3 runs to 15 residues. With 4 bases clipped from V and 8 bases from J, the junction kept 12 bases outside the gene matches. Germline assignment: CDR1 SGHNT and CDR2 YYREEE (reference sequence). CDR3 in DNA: TGTGCCAGCAGCCTGAGGTCAGGGGGTGGCGATGAGCAGTTCTTC. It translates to CASSLRSGGGDEQFF.

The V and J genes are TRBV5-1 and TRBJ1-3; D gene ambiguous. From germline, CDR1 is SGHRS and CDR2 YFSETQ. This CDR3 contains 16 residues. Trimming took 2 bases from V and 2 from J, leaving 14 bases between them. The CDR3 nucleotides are TGCGCCAGCAGCTTAACGGGAGAAAGTACTGGAAACACCATATATTTT. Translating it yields CASSLTGESTGNTIYF.

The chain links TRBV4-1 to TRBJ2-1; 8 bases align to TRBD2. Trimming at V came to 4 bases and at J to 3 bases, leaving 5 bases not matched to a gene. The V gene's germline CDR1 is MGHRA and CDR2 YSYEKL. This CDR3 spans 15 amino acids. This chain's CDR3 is CASSPTGGDYNEQFF. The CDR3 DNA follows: TGCGCCAGCAGCCCAACGGGGGGGGACTACAATGAGCAGTTCTTC.

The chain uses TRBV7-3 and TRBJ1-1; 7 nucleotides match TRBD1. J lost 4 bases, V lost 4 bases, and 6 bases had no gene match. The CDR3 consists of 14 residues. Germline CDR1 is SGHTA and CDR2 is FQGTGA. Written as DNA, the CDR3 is TGTGCCAGCAGCTCCCCAGGGGGAGGCACTGAAGCTTTCTTT. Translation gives CASSSPGGGTEAFF. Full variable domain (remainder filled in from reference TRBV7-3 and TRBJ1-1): GAGVSQTPSNKVTEKGKYVELRCDPISGHTALYWYRQSLGQGPEFLIYFQGTGAADDSGLPNDRFFAVRPEGSVSTLKIQRTERGDSAVYLCASSSPGGGTEAFFGQGTRLTVV.

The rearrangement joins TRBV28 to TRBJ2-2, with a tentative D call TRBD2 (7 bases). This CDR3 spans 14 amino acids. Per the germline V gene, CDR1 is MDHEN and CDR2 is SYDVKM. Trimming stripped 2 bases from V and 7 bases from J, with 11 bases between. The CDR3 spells CASSLRGAGGELFF. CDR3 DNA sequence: TGTGCCAGCAGTTTACGGGGGGCAGGCGGGGAGCTGTTTTTT.

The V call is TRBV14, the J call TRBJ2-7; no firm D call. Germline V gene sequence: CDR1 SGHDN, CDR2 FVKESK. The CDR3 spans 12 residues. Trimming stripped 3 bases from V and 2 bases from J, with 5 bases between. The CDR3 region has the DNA TGTGCCAGCAGCCAGGCAGCCTACGAGCAGTACTTC. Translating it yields CASSQAAYEQYF. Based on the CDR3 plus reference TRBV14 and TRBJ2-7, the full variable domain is EAGVTQFPSHSVIEKGQTVTLRCDPISGHDNLYWYRRVMGKEIKFLLHFVKESKQDESGMPNNRFLAERTGGTYSTLKVQPAELEDSGVYFCASSQAAYEQYFGPGTRLTVT.

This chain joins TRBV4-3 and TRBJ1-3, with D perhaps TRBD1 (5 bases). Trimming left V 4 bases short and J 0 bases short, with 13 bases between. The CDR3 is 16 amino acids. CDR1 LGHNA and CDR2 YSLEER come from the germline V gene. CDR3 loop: CASSPVTVGSGNTIYF. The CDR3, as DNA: TGCGCCAGCAGCCCAGTGACAGTGGGCTCTGGAAACACCATATATTTT.

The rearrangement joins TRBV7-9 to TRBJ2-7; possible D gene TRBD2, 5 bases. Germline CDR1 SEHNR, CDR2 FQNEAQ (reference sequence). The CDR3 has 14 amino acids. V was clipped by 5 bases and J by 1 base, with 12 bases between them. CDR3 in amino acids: CASSGKRDSYEQYF. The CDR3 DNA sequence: TGTGCCAGCAGCGGGAAGAGGGATTCCTACGAGCAGTACTTC.

The CDR3 region has the DNA TGTGCCAGCAGTTACCAGCAGGGGATCTCTGGAAACACCATATATTTT. Translated: CASSYQQGISGNTIYF. V and J are TRBV6-6 and TRBJ1-3, with D tentatively TRBD1 (6 bases). CDR3 size: 16 residues. Germline-derived CDR1 and CDR2 are MNHNY and SVGAGI (reference sequence). Trimming removed 2 bases from V and 0 bases from J, with 11 bases in between.

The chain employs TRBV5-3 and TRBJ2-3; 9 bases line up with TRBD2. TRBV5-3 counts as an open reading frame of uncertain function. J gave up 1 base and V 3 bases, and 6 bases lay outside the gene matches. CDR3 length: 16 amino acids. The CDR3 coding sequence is TGTGCCAGAAGCTCGGAGGGCGGGGGGGGCACAGATACGCAGTATTTT. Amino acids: CARSSEGGGGTDTQYF.

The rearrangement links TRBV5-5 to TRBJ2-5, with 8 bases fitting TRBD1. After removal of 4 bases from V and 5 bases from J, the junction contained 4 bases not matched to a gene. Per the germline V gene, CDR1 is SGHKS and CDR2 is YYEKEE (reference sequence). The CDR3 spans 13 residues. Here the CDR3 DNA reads TGTGCCAGCAGCCCTCGACAGGGGGAGACCCAGTACTTC. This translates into CASSPRQGETQYF.

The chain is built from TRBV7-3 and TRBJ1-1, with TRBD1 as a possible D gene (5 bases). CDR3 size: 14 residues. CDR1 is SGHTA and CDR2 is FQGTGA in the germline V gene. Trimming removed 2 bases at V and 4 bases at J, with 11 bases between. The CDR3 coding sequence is TGTGCCAGCAGCTTAGCGGGGCCCGCCACTGAAGCTTTCTTT. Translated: CASSLAGPATEAFF.

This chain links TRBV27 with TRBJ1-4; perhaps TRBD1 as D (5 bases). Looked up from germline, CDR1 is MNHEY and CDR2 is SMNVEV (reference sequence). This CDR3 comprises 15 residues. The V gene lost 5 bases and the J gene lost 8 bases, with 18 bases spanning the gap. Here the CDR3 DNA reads TGTGCCAGCAGTCTGTCCCGGGCAGGGAGGGAAAAACTGTTTTTT. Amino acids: CASSLSRAGREKLFF. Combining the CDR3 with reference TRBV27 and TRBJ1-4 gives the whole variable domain EAQVTQNPRYLITVTGKKLTVTCSQNMNHEYMSWYRQDPGLGLRQIYYSMNVEVTDKGDVPEGYKVSRKEKRNFPLILESPSPNQTSLYFCASSLSRAGREKLFFGSGTQLSVL.